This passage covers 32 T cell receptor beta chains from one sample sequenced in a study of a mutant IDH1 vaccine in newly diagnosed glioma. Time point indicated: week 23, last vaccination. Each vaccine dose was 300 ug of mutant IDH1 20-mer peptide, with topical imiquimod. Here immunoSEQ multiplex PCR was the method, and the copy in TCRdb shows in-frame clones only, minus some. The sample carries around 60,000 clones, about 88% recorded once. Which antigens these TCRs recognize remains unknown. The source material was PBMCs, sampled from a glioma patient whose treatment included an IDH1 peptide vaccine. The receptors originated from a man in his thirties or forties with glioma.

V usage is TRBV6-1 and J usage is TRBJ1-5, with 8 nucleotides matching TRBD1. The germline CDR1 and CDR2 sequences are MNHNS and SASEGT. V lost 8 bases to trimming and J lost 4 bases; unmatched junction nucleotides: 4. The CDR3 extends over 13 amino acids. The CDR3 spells CASRTGTNQPQHF. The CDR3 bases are TGTGCCAGCCGGACAGGGACGAATCAGCCCCAGCATTTT.

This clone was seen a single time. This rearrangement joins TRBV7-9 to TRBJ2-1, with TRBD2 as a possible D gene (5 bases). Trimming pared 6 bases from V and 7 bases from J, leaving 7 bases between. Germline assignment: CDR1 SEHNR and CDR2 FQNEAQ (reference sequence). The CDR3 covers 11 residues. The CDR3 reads CASRLVNEQFF. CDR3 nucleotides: TGTGCCAGCAGACTAGTAAATGAGCAGTTCTTC.

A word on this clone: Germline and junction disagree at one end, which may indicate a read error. For the CDR3, the DNA is TGTGCCTGGAGTGTAGGGCAAGGACAGCTTAACTTC. This codes for CAWSVGQGQLNF. The chain combines TRBV30 with TRBJ2-7; maybe TRBD1 (6 bases). Germline CDR1 is GTSNPN and CDR2 is SVGIG (reference sequence). The CDR3 length is 12 residues.

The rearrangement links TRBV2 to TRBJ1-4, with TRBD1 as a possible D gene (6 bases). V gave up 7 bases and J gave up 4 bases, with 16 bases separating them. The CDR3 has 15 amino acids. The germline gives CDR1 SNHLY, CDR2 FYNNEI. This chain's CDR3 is CASTEQGRGNEKLFF. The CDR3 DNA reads TGTGCCAGCACCGAGCAGGGGAGGGGTAATGAAAAACTGTTTTTT.

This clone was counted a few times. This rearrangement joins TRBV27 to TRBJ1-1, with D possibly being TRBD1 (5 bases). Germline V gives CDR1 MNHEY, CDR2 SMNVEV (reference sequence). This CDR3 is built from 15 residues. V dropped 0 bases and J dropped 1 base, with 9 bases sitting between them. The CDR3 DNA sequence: TGTGCCAGCAGTTTATCGCTAGGGGCGAACACTGAAGCTTTCTTT. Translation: CASSLSLGANTEAFF.

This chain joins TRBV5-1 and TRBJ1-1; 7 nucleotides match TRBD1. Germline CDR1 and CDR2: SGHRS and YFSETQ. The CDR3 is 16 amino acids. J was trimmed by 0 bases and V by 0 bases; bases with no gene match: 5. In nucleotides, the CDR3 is TGCGCCAGCAGCTTGGCAAGGGACAGCATGAACACTGAAGCTTTCTTT. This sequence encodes CASSLARDSMNTEAFF. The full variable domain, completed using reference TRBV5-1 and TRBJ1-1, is KAGVTQTPRYLIKTRGQQVTLSCSPISGHRSVSWYQQTPGQGLQFLFEYFSETQRNKGNFPGRFSGRQFSNSRSEMNVSTLELGDSALYLCASSLARDSMNTEAFFGQGTRLTVV.

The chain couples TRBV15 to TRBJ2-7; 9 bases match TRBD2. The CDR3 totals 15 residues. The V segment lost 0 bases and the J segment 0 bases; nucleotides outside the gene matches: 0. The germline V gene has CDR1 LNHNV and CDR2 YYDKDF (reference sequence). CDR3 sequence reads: CATSRDSGGSYEQYF. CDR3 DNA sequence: TGTGCCACCAGCAGAGATAGCGGGGGCTCCTACGAGCAGTACTTC.

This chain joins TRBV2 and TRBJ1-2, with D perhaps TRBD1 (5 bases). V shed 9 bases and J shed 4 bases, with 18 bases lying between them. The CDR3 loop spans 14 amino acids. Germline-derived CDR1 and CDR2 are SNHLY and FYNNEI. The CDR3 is CASNGHRPTYGYTF. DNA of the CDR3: TGTGCCAGTAACGGTCACAGGCCGACCTATGGCTACACCTTC.

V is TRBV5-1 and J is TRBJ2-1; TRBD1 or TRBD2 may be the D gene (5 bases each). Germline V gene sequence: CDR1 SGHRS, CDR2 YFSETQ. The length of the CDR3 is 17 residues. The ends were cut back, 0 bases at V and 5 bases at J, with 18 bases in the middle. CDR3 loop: CASSLVKGTDSNNEQFF. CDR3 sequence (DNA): TGCGCCAGCAGCTTGGTTAAGGGGACCGACAGTAACAATGAGCAGTTCTTC. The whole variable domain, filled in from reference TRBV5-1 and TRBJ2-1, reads KAGVTQTPRYLIKTRGQQVTLSCSPISGHRSVSWYQQTPGQGLQFLFEYFSETQRNKGNFPGRFSGRQFSNSRSEMNVSTLELGDSALYLCASSLVKGTDSNNEQFFGPGTRLTVL.

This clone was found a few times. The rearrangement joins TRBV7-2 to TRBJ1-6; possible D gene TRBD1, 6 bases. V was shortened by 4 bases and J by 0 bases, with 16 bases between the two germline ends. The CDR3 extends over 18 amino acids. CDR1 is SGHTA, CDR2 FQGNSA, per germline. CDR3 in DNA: TGTGCCAGCAGCTCCCTTAACAGGGCCTACTCCTATAATTCACCCCTCCACTTT. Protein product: CASSSLNRAYSYNSPLHF.

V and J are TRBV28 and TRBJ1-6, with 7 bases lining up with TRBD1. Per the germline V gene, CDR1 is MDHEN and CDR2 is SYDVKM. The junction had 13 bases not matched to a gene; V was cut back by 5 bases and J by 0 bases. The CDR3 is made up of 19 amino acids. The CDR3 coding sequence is TGTGCCAGCAGTCCTCCCGACAGGGCCAGCAGCTCCTATAATTCACCCCTCCACTTT. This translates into CASSPPDRASSSYNSPLHF.

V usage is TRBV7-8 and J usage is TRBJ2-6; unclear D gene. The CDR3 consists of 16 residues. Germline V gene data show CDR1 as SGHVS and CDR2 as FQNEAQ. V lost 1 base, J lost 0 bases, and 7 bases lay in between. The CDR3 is CASSLDLGSGANVLTF. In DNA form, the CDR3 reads TGTGCCAGCAGCTTAGATTTGGGCTCTGGGGCCAACGTCCTGACTTTC.

The CDR3 DNA is TGTGCCAGCAGATTACAGATCCCGGGCGCTGGCTACACCTTC. This sequence encodes CASRLQIPGAGYTF. The chain employs TRBV27 and TRBJ1-2; D is ambiguous. Germline V CDR1 and CDR2: MNHEY, SMNVEV (reference sequence). CDR3 length equals 14 residues. V was trimmed by 6 bases and J by 7 bases, leaving 18 bases between them.

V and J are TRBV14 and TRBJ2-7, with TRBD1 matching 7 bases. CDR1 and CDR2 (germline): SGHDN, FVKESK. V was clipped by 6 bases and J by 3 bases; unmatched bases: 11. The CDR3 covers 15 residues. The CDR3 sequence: CASRRAGTEFYEQYF. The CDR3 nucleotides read TGTGCCAGCAGGCGAGCCGGGACAGAATTCTACGAGCAGTACTTC.

The CDR3 bases are TGTGCCAGCAGCCGGACAGTACAAGAGACCCAGTACTTC. Encoded protein: CASSRTVQETQYF. The rearrangement uses TRBV2 and TRBJ2-5; possibly TRBD1 for D (6 bases). With 6 bases removed from V and 2 bases from J, the gap between germline ends came to 10 bases. This CDR3 has 13 residues. Germline V gives CDR1 SNHLY, CDR2 FYNNEI.

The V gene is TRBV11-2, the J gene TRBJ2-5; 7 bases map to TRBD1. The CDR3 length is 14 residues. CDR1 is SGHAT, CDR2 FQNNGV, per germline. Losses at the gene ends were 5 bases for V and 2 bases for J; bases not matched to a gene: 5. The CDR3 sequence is CASSRGQLQETQYF. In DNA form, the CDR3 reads TGTGCCAGCAGCCGGGGACAGCTTCAAGAGACCCAGTACTTC.

DNA of the CDR3: TGTGCCAGCAGCGCAGTCTCCGGGGGCTCTGGGGCCAACGTCCTGACTTTC. Protein: CASSAVSGGSGANVLTF. V is TRBV7-9 and J is TRBJ2-6, with D possibly matching TRBD2 (6 bases). Trimming took 5 bases from V and 0 from J, leaving 14 bases between them. Germline loops: CDR1 SEHNR, CDR2 FQNEAQ (reference sequence). The CDR3 sequence is 17 residues long.

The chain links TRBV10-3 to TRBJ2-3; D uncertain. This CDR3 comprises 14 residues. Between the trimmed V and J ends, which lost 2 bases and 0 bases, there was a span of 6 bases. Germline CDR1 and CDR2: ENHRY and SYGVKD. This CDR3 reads CAISEGYSTDTQYF. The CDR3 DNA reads TGTGCCATCAGTGAGGGGTATAGCACAGATACGCAGTATTTT.

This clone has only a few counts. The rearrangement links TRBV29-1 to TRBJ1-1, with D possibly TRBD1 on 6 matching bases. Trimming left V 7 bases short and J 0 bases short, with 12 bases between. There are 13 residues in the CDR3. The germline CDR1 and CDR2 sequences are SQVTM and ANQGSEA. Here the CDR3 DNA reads TGCAGCGCGGGGGGGGCTCTGAACACTGAAGCTTTCTTT. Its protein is CSAGGALNTEAFF.

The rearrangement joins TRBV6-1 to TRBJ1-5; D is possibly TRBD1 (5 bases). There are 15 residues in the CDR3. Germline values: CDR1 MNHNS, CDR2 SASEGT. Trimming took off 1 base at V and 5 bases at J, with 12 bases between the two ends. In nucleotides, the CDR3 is TGTGCCAGCAGTGAAGACCGGGACTGGTATCAGCCCCAGCATTTT. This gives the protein CASSEDRDWYQPQHF.

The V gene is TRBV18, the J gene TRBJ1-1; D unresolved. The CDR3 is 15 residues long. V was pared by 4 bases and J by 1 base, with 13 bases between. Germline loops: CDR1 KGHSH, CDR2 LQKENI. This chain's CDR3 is CASSHLGWTNTEAFF. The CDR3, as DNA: TGTGCCAGCTCACACTTAGGGTGGACGAACACTGAAGCTTTCTTT.

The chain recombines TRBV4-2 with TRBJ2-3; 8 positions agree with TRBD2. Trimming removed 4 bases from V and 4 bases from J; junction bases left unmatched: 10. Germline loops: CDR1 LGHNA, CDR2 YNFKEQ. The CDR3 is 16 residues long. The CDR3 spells CASSLGMTGGADTQYF. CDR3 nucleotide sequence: TGTGCCAGCAGCCTGGGTATGACCGGGGGGGCAGATACGCAGTATTTT.

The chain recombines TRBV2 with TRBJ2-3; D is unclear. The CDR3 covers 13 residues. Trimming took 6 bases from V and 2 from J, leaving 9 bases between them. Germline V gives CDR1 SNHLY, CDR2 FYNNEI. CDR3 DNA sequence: TGTGCCAGCAGCGGTCTCACCACAGATACGCAGTATTTT. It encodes CASSGLTTDTQYF.

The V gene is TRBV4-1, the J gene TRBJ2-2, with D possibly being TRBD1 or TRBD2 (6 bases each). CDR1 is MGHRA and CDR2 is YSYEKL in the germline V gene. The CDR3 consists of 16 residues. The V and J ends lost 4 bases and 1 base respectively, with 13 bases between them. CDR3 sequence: CASSPEGGGNTGELFF. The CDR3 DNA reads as TGCGCCAGCAGCCCTGAAGGGGGAGGGAACACCGGGGAGCTGTTTTTT.

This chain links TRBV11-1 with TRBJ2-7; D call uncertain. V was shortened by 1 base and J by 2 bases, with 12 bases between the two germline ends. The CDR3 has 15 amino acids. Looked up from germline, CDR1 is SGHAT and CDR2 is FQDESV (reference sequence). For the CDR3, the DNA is TGTGCCAGCAGCTTAGGCCGGATCGGCCCCTACGAGCAGTACTTC. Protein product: CASSLGRIGPYEQYF.

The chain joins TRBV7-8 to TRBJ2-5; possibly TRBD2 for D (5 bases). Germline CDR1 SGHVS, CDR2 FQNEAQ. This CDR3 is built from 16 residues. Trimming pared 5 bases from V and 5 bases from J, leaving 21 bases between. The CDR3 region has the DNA TGTGCCAGCAGCACGAAGAGGACTGGCCCCCGGGAGACCCAGTACTTC. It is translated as CASSTKRTGPRETQYF.

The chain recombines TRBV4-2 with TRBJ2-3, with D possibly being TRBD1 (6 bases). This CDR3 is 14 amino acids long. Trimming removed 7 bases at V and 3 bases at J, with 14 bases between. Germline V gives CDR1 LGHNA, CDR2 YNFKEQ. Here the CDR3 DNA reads TGTGCCAGCAAAGACACAGGGCGGACAGATACGCAGTATTTT. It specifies CASKDTGRTDTQYF.

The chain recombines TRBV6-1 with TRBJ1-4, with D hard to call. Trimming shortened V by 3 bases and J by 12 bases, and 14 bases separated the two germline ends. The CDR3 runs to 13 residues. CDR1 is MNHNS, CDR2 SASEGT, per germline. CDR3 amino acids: CASSDESLGELFF. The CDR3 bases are TGTGCCAGCAGTGATGAGTCCCTAGGCGAACTGTTTTTT.

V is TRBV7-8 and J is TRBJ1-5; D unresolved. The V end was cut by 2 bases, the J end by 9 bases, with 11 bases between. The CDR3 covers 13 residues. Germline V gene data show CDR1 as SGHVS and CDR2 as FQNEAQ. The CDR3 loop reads CASSLSPALPQHF. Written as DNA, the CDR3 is TGTGCCAGCAGCTTATCCCCGGCCCTGCCCCAGCATTTT.

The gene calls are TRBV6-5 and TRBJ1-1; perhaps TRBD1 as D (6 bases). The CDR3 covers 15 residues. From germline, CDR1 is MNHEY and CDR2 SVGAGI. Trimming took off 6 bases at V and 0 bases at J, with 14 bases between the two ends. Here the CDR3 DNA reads TGTGCCAGCAGCTCCCCGGACAGATTGAACACTGAAGCTTTCTTT. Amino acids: CASSSPDRLNTEAFF.

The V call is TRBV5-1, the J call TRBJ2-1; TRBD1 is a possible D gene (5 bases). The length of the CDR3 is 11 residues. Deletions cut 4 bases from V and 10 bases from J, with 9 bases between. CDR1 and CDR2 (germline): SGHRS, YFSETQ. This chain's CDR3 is CASSVTEEQFF. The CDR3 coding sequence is TGCGCCAGCAGCGTGACAGAAGAGCAGTTCTTC.

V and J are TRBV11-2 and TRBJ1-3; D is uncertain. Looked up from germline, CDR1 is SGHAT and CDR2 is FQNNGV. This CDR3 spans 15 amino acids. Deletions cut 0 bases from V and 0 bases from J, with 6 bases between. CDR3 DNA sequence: TGTGCCAGCAGCTTAGAACGGACCTCTGGAAACACCATATATTTT. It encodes CASSLERTSGNTIYF.